The clone carrying this TCR beta chain is a singleton in its sample. The data were obtained in a study of blood T cell repertoires in COVID-19. About the research overall: There were acute and convalescent COVID-19 samples, and they came from the United States, Italy and Spain. Nucleic acid was either cDNA or gDNA, and it came from T cells, B-cell-depleted T cells, or PBMCs.

Germline-derived CDR1 and CDR2 are SGHDN and FVKESK. V lost 3 bases and J 0 bases, leaving 16 bases between the germline ends. This CDR3 has 17 residues. Sequenced by immunoSEQ multiplex PCR; TCRdb stores in-frame clones only, minus some. The sample has a few hundred thousand clones; around 92% are singletons. Sequencing used peripheral blood. The chain links TRBV14 to TRBJ2-3; possibly TRBD2 for D (5 bases). The receptor's source is a woman in her twenties or thirties with COVID-19, enrolled during active disease. CDR3 residues: CASSQGKGGFSTDTQYF. The CDR3 DNA follows: TGTGCCAGCAGCCAGGGGAAAGGCGGGTTCAGCACAGATACGCAGTATTTT.